These T cell receptor beta chains were read from a single sample in a study of cytomegalovirus exposure and HLA in healthy donors. TCRdb's table, derived via immunoSEQ multiplex PCR, lists solely in-frame clones and lacks some. The table includes approximately 150,000 clones, approximately 82% detected once. The sequenced sample was PBMCs. Receptors originate from a male donor in good health and CMV-seronegative. The CDR3 runs from the conserved cysteine through the conserved F or W. D genes are given only for firm matches.

v_call: TRBV6-6; d_call: TRBD1; cdr3_aa: CASRQGATNEKLFF
v_call: TRBV6-6; d_call: .; cdr3_aa: CASRASGAGQPQHF
v_call: TRBV4-1; d_call: .; cdr3_aa: CASSQEGQGYSPLHF
v_call: TRBV4-3; d_call: .; cdr3_aa: CASSLLAGPYNEQFF
v_call: TRBV29-1; d_call: .; cdr3_aa: CSVGVGGEAFF
v_call: TRBV15; d_call: .; cdr3_aa: CATSRPGQILPQHF
v_call: TRBV13; d_call: .; cdr3_aa: CASSFREGNQPQHF
v_call: TRBV30; d_call: .; cdr3_aa: CAWGQGGTDTQYF
v_call: TRBV7-3; d_call: TRBD1; cdr3_aa: CASSYRGGSYNSPLHF
v_call: TRBV2; d_call: .; cdr3_aa: CASFEMAGPNRQYF